The clone carrying this TCR beta chain occurred a few times. The antigen is not known. CDR1 SGHTA and CDR2 FQGNSA come from the germline V gene. This CDR3 has 17 residues. Trimming cost V 5 bases and J 0 bases, with 17 bases left between them. The sample belongs to a study of Graves' ophthalmopathy and Graves' hyperthyroidism. The sequenced template was RNA, covering the TCR beta CDR3 region. RT-PCR with HTBI primers came first, then second-round multiplex PCR. Each CDR3 protein is one row after TCRdb ran MiXCR on the multiplex PCR reads. In the table there are 200,000 to 300,000 distinct CDR3 sequences, less than 55% of which are singletons. General study points: Among expanded thyroid clonotypes above 0.001 frequency, most also occurred in blood.

The TCR sequence derives from an adult man with Graves' ophthalmopathy. The chain uses TRBV7-2 and TRBJ1-5; D gene uncertain. The sample consisted of peripheral blood. In DNA form, the CDR3 reads TGTGCCAGCAGCCAAGATAGGATGGCTGATAGCAATCAGCCCCAGCATTTT. It specifies CASSQDRMADSNQPQHF.